Listed below are T cell receptor beta chains from one sample, sequenced in a study of cytomegalovirus exposure and HLA in healthy donors. The repertoire was sequenced with immunoSEQ multiplex PCR; TCRdb's copy has only in-frame clones and lacks some. Altogether about 170,000 clones are present, around nine tenths being singletons, with the ten largest covering about 2.5%. The sample consisted of PBMCs. Receptors were obtained from a man aged 18 to 35 in good health and CMV-seropositive. The conserved cysteine and the conserved F or W are not part of the CDR3 here. Fields, in order: J gene, V gene, CDR3 protein.

J: TRBJ2-2
V: TRBV5-4
CDR3: ASKPGGITGELF

J: TRBJ2-7
V: TRBV10-1
CDR3: ASSRTGGWYEQY

J: TRBJ2-7
V: TRBV5-4
CDR3: ASSRAGLTYEQY

J: TRBJ2-3
V: TRBV9
CDR3: ASSAATGTSSDTQY

J: TRBJ2-1
V: TRBV2
CDR3: ASSGQSSNEQF

J: TRBJ2-7
V: TRBV19
CDR3: ASSIGLADEQY

J: TRBJ2-7
V: TRBV25-1
CDR3: ASSEKYPLQAKRGEQY

J: TRBJ2-1
V: TRBV15
CDR3: ATRSGTSKF

J: TRBJ1-2
V: TRBV6-1
CDR3: ASSDRVYGYT

J: TRBJ1-2
V: TRBV27
CDR3: ASKGANYGYT

J: TRBJ2-1
V: TRBV4-3
CDR3: ASSLGAGVNEQF

J: TRBJ2-2
V: TRBV18
CDR3: ASSQQGDTGELF

J: TRBJ2-5
V: TRBV25-1
CDR3: ASSERRAQETQY

J: TRBJ1-6
V: TRBV5-1
CDR3: ASSLEGQPYSPLH

J: TRBJ2-1
V: TRBV9
CDR3: ASSVGTALYNEQF

J: TRBJ2-5
V: TRBV27
CDR3: ASSDSPRPYETQY

J: TRBJ2-2
V: TRBV7-3
CDR3: ASSPPGRENTGELF

J: TRBJ2-7
V: TRBV18
CDR3: ASSPPSRGYLEQY

J: TRBJ1-2
V: TRBV5-4
CDR3: ASINGANYGYT

J: TRBJ2-7
V: TRBV7-2
CDR3: ASSRSGGRYEQY